The clone carrying this T cell receptor beta chain turned up a few times. These data are taken from a study of T-cell reconstitution after alpha-beta-depleted transplantation in children. This CDR3 is built from 14 residues. V lost 6 bases to trimming and J lost 3 bases; unmatched junction nucleotides: 7. Germline V gives CDR1 DFQATT, CDR2 SNEGSKA (reference sequence). The authors prepared the TCRbeta library with unique molecular identifiers. In TCRdb, the PCR reads were re-called with MiXCR into one record per CDR3 protein. This table has 450,000 to 500,000 distinct CDR3 sequences, roughly an eighth appearing once.

The origin of this receptor is a human donor who donated a stem cell graft to a child with combined immunodeficiency. Sequences were derived from PBMCs from the stem cell graft donor, sampled from the stem cell graft. The chain joins TRBV20-1 to TRBJ2-2; 7 bases are shared with TRBD1. The CDR3 loop is CSASGQADTGELFF. DNA of the CDR3: TGCAGTGCCTCAGGACAGGCGGACACCGGGGAGCTGTTTTTT.